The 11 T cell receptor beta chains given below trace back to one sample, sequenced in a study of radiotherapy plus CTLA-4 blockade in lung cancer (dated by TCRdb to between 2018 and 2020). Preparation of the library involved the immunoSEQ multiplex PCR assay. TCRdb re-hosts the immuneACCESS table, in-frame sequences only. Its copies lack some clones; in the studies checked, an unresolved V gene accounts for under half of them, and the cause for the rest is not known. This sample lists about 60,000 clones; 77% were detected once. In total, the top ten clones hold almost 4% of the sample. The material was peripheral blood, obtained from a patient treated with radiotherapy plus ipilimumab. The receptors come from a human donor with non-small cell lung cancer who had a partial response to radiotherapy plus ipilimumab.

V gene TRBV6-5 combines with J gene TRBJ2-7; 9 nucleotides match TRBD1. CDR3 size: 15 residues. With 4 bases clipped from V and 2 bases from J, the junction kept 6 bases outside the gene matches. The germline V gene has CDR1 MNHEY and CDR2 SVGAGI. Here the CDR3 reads CASSSERQGAYEQYF. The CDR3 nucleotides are TGTGCCAGCAGTTCGGAGAGACAGGGGGCCTACGAGCAGTACTTC.

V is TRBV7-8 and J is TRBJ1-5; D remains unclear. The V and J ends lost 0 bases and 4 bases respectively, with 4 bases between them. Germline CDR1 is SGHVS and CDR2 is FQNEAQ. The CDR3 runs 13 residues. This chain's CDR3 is CASSLAQNQPQHF. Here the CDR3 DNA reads TGTGCCAGCAGCTTAGCGCAGAATCAGCCCCAGCATTTT.

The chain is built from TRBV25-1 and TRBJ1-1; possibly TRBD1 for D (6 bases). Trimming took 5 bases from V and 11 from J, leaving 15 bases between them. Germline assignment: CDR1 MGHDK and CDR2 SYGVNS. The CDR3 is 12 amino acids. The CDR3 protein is CASSNPTGWAFF. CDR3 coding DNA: TGTGCCAGCAGTAACCCGACAGGATGGGCTTTCTTT.

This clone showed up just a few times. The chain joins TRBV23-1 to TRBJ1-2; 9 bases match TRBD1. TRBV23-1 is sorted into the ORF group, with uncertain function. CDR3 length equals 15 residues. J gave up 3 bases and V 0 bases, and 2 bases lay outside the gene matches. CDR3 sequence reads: CASSQSRDRDYGYTF. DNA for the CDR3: TGCGCCAGCAGTCAATCCAGGGACAGGGACTATGGCTACACCTTC.

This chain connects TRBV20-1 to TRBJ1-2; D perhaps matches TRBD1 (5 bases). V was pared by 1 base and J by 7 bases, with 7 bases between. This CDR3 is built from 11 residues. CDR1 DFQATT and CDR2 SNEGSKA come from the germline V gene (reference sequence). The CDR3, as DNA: TGCAGTGCTAGAGGGGGCATTGGCTACACCTTC. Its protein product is CSARGGIGYTF.

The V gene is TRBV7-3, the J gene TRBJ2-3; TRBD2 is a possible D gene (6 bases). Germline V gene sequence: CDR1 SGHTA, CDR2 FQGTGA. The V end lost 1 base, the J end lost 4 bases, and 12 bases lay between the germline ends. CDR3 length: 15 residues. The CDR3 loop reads CASSLNGGEADTQYF. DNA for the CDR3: TGTGCCAGCAGCTTAAACGGGGGAGAGGCAGATACGCAGTATTTT.

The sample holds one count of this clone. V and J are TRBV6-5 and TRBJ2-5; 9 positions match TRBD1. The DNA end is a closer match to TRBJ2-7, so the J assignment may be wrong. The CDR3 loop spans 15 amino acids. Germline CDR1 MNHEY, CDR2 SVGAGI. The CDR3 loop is CASRSPGQGAYEQYF. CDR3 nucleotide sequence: TGTGCCAGCAGGTCACCGGGACAGGGAGCCTACGAGCAGTACTTC.

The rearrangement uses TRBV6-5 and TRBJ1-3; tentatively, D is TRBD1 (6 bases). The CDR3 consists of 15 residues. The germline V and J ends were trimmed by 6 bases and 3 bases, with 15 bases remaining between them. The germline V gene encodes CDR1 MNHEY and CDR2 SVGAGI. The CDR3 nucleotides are TGTGCCAGCAGGTATACAGGGATCGATGGAAACACCATATATTTT. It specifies CASRYTGIDGNTIYF.

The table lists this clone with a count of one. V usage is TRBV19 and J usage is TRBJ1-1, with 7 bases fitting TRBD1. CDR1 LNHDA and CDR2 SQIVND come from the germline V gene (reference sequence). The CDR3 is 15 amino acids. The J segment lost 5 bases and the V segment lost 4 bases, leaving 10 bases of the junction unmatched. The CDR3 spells CASSTLTGPGTEAFF. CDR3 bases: TGTGCCAGTAGTACACTGACAGGGCCAGGAACTGAAGCTTTCTTT.

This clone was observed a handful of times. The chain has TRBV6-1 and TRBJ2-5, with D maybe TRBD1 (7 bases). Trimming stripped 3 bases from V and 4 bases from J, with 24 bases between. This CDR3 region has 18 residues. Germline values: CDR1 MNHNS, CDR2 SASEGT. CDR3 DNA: TGTGCCAGCAGTGATAGGTTCGGGGGACAGCCAACTAGAGAGACCCAGTACTTC. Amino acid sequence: CASSDRFGGQPTRETQYF.

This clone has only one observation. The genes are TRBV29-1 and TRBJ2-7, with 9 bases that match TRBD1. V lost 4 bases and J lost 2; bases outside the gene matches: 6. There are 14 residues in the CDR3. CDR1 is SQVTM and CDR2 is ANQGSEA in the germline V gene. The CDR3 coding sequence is TGCAGCGTTGTACAGGGGGCGGGGGCCTACGAGCAGTACTTC. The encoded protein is CSVVQGAGAYEQYF.